This TCR beta chain stems from a study of T-cell memory formation after mild COVID-19. This clonotype was found a few times. What it binds is unknown. TCRdb re-called the 5' RACE reads through MiXCR, storing one row per CDR3 protein. The repertoire holds 450,000 or so distinct CDR3 sequences, with approximately 25% as singletons. V was shortened by 1 base and J by 7 bases, with 17 bases between the two germline ends. CDR3 length equals 16 residues. Germline V lookup: CDR1 LGHDT, CDR2 YNNKEL (reference sequence). Whole-study findings and limits: Shrinking CD4+ clones were chiefly CM and EM; CD8+ ones were chiefly EMRA.

J is TRBJ1-5 and V is TRBV3-1; no reliable D call. Sequenced sample: PBMCs or a T cell subset sorted from them (not recorded which). This clonotype was obtained from an adult woman who had mild COVID-19 (a few samples of this study predate the infection). Cell type and time point are not known. In DNA, the CDR3 is TGTGCCAGCAGCCAAGTCTTGGTCAGATCGGGGCAGCCCCAGCATTTT. It yields the protein CASSQVLVRSGQPQHF. Full variable domain (missing parts from reference TRBV3-1 and TRBJ1-5): DTAVSQTPKYLVTQMGNDKSIKCEQNLGHDTMYWYKQDSKKFLKIMFSYNNKELIINETVPNRFSPKSPDKAHLNLHINSLELGDSAVYFCASSQVLVRSGQPQHFGDGTRLSIL.